The 27 T cell receptor beta chains presented below share a single source sample, sequenced in a study of cytomegalovirus exposure and HLA in healthy donors. PCR primers comprised 60 Vbeta and 13 Jbeta primers. The data were produced by immunoSEQ multiplex PCR, yet TCRdb's version contains in-frame clones alone and is incomplete. This sample has about 150,000 clones; approximately 84% occur once, and the top ten carry about 2.7%. The sample comprised PBMCs. The receptors shown here come from a man between 25 and 39 years old in good health and CMV-seropositive.

The rearrangement links TRBV9 to TRBJ2-7, with D perhaps matching TRBD1 (6 bases). The CDR3 has 15 amino acids. Germline lookup yields CDR1 SGDLS and CDR2 YYNGEE. Trimming stripped 2 bases from V and 5 bases from J, with 17 bases between. The CDR3 sequence: CASSVPPGHPHEQYV. The CDR3 DNA sequence: TGTGCCAGCAGCGTCCCGCCGGGACACCCCCACGAGCAGTACGTC.

The chain joins TRBV6-5 to TRBJ1-2; D gene uncertain. The CDR3 totals 11 residues. Germline loops: CDR1 MNHEY, CDR2 SVGAGI. V shed 8 bases and J shed 5 bases, with 9 bases lying between them. CDR3 DNA sequence: TGTGCCAGCGTCACAGTATATGGCTACACCTTC. This translates into CASVTVYGYTF.

The chain has TRBV7-8 and TRBJ1-5; TRBD1 matches 8 bases. CDR3 length equals 22 residues. V was clipped by 0 bases and J by 6 bases; unmatched bases: 25. Germline-derived CDR1 and CDR2 are SGHVS and FQNEAQ. The CDR3 sequence: CASSLAATDIGTTGEGIQPQHF. The DNA of the CDR3 is TGTGCCAGCAGCTTAGCCGCAACCGACATCGGGACGACAGGGGAAGGAATTCAGCCCCAGCATTTT.

The genes are TRBV18 and TRBJ2-1; 8 bases line up with TRBD2. The CDR3 spans 16 residues. The V segment lost 6 bases and the J segment 3 bases; nucleotides outside the gene matches: 10. Germline assignment: CDR1 KGHSH and CDR2 LQKENI. Written as DNA, the CDR3 is TGTGCCAGCTCGACGAAAGCGGGAGCGCGCTACAATGAGCAGTTCTTC. Protein sequence: CASSTKAGARYNEQFF.

This sequence joins TRBV27 and TRBJ1-5; weak D call: TRBD1 (5 bases). This CDR3 is 14 amino acids long. Trimming cost V 5 bases and J 0 bases, with 8 bases left between them. The germline CDR1 and CDR2 sequences are MNHEY and SMNVEV (reference sequence). In DNA form, the CDR3 reads TGTGCCAGCAGTGGGACTTATAGCAATCAGCCCCAGCATTTT. Amino acid sequence: CASSGTYSNQPQHF.

The rearrangement uses TRBV7-8 and TRBJ2-5; TRBD2 aligns across 9 bases. With 0 bases clipped from V and 5 bases from J, the junction kept 7 bases outside the gene matches. CDR1 and CDR2 (germline): SGHVS, FQNEAQ. The CDR3 sequence is 16 residues long. CDR3 nucleotide sequence: TGTGCCAGCAGCTTAGCGGTGGCGGGAGGGCCTGAGACCCAGTACTTC. Its protein product is CASSLAVAGGPETQYF. The full variable domain, its missing parts supplied by reference TRBV7-8 and TRBJ2-5, is GAGVSQSPRYKVAKRGQDVALRCDPISGHVSLFWYQQALGQGPEFLTYFQNEAQLDKSGLPSDRFFAERPEGSVSTLKIQRTQQEDSAVYLCASSLAVAGGPETQYFGPGTRLLVL.

The chain couples TRBV5-1 to TRBJ2-5, with a tentative D call TRBD2 (5 bases). There are 15 residues in the CDR3. The ends were cut back, 1 base at V and 4 bases at J, with 14 bases in the middle. CDR1 is SGHRS and CDR2 is YFSETQ in the germline V gene. CDR3 nucleotides: TGCGCCAGCAGCTTGATCGGCGAAGGAGGAGAGACCCAGTACTTC. Protein product: CASSLIGEGGETQYF.

CDR3 protein: CASSPLQGKNTEAFF. CDR3 DNA sequence: TGTGCCAGCAGCCCGCTACAGGGAAAGAACACTGAAGCTTTCTTT. The chain is built from TRBV5-4 and TRBJ1-1, with D perhaps TRBD1 (6 bases). CDR1 and CDR2 from the germline V gene are SGHNT and YYREEE (reference sequence). This CDR3 spans 15 amino acids. Trimming removed 4 bases at V and 1 base at J, with 14 bases between.

V and J are TRBV19 and TRBJ2-5; 7 positions match TRBD1. The CDR3 contains 14 residues. Trimming cost V 6 bases and J 7 bases; bases outside gene matches: 11. Germline V gene lookup returns CDR1 LNHDA and CDR2 SQIVND (reference sequence). CDR3 in DNA: TGTGCCAGTAGCGGGGTGACAGGGCCCAGGACCCAGTACTTC. It yields the protein CASSGVTGPRTQYF.

Concerning this clone itself: A read error may produce the germline difference seen at one junction end. V is TRBV7-9 and J is TRBJ1-1; a weak D match, TRBD1 (6 bases). Germline CDR1 is SEHNR and CDR2 is FQNEAQ (reference sequence). The CDR3 consists of 15 residues. The chain's CDR3 is CSSSLAGQGGTEAFF. The CDR3 DNA sequence: TGTTCCAGCAGCTTAGCGGGCCAAGGGGGCACTGAAGCTTTCTTT.

V and J are TRBV7-8 and TRBJ2-2; the match to TRBD1 covers 9 bases. The CDR3 runs to 15 residues. With V trimmed by 5 bases and J by 6 bases, 7 bases remained unmatched. From germline, CDR1 is SGHVS and CDR2 FQNEAQ. The CDR3 region is CASSDRGSVAGELFF. CDR3 DNA: TGTGCCAGCAGCGACAGGGGGTCGGTTGCCGGGGAGCTGTTTTTT.

The chain combines TRBV11-2 with TRBJ2-5; 9 nucleotides line up with TRBD1. V was pared by 1 base and J by 4 bases, with 4 bases of the junction left unmatched. The V gene's germline CDR1 is SGHAT and CDR2 FQNNGV. There are 15 residues in the CDR3. The CDR3 loop reads CASSLGQGVRETQYF. In DNA, the CDR3 is TGTGCCAGCAGCTTAGGACAGGGGGTAAGAGAGACCCAGTACTTC. The variable domain in full, completed from reference TRBV11-2 and TRBJ2-5, reads EAGVAQSPRYKIIEKRQSVAFWCNPISGHATLYWYQQILGQGPKLLIQFQNNGVVDDSQLPKDRFSAERLKGVDSTLKIQPAKLEDSAVYLCASSLGQGVRETQYFGPGTRLLVL.

This clone has a handful of counts. CDR3 sequence: CATSRAESTDTQYF. The CDR3 DNA follows: TGTGCCACCAGCAGAGCCGAGAGCACAGATACGCAGTATTTT. The chain employs TRBV15 and TRBJ2-3; no firm D call. Germline CDR1 is LNHNV and CDR2 is YYDKDF (reference sequence). The CDR3 is 14 residues long. V was pared by 1 base and J by 0 bases, with 5 bases between. Variable domain in full (rest from reference TRBV15 and TRBJ2-3): DAMVIQNPRYQVTQFGKPVTLSCSQTLNHNVMYWYQQKSSQAPKLLFHYYDKDFNNEADTPDNFQSRRPNTSFCFLDIRSPGLGDTAMYLCATSRAESTDTQYFGPGTRLTVL.

The CDR3 loop is CASSLDRFTDTQYF. The CDR3 nucleotides are TGTGCCAGCAGCTTGGATCGGTTCACAGATACGCAGTATTTT. The chain joins TRBV5-4 to TRBJ2-3, with no clear D. Trimming removed 0 bases at V and 2 bases at J, with 7 bases between. The CDR3 runs 14 residues. Germline V gene lookup returns CDR1 SGHNT and CDR2 YYREEE (reference sequence).

J is TRBJ2-6 and V is TRBV5-1; 10 bases match TRBD2. J lost 0 bases, V lost 0 bases, and 6 bases had no gene match. CDR3 length: 19 residues. Germline CDR1 SGHRS, CDR2 YFSETQ. The CDR3 DNA follows: TGCGCCAGCAGCTTGGTTCCTAGCGGGAGTCGCTCTGGGGCCAACGTCCTGACTTTC. Translation gives CASSLVPSGSRSGANVLTF.

This chain links TRBV10-3 with TRBJ2-3; D call uncertain. V lost 3 bases, J lost 2 bases, and 12 bases lay in between. Germline CDR1 reads ENHRY; CDR2 reads SYGVKD. There are 15 residues in the CDR3. The CDR3 DNA reads as TGTGCCATCAGTGAAGGATTTGGGCCCACAGATACGCAGTATTTT. Translating gives CAISEGFGPTDTQYF.

The chain employs TRBV2 and TRBJ1-3; D remains ambiguous. V was pared by 4 bases and J by 0 bases, with 7 bases between. Looked up from germline, CDR1 is SNHLY and CDR2 is FYNNEI. The CDR3 extends over 14 amino acids. The CDR3 spells CASSAVNSGNTIYF. The CDR3 DNA sequence: TGTGCCAGCAGTGCGGTGAACTCTGGAAACACCATATATTTT. The entire variable domain, with the rest obtained from reference TRBV2 and TRBJ1-3, is as follows: EPEVTQTPSHQVTQMGQEVILRCVPISNHLYFYWYRQILGQKVEFLVSFYNNEISEKSEIFDDQFSVERPDGSNFTLKIRSTKLEDSAMYFCASSAVNSGNTIYFGEGSWLTVV.

The rearrangement joins TRBV18 to TRBJ2-7; no firm D call. Trimming removed 3 bases from V and 2 bases from J, with 5 bases in between. From germline, CDR1 is KGHSH and CDR2 LQKENI. The CDR3 totals 12 residues. This CDR3 reads CASSPLTYEQYF. The CDR3 DNA reads TGTGCCAGCTCACCCTTAACCTACGAGCAGTACTTC.

Comments on this clone: One end of the junction varies from germline; a read error may be responsible. The chain links TRBV7-9 to TRBJ2-1, with 8 bases that match TRBD1. The CDR3 has 16 residues. The germline V gene encodes CDR1 SEHNR and CDR2 FQNEAQ (reference sequence). This chain's CDR3 is CSSSLPDRGDPVEQFF. CDR3 in DNA: TGTTCCAGCAGCTTACCAGACAGGGGAGATCCTGTTGAGCAGTTCTTC.

This rearrangement joins TRBV25-1 to TRBJ1-2, with D tentatively TRBD1 (5 bases). CDR3 length: 16 amino acids. With 4 bases removed from V and 7 bases from J, the gap between germline ends came to 22 bases. The germline CDR1 and CDR2 sequences are MGHDK and SYGVNS. The CDR3: CASSGWAGPSPPGYTF. The DNA of the CDR3 is TGTGCCAGCAGTGGCTGGGCAGGGCCGAGTCCCCCTGGCTACACCTTC.

The chain couples TRBV5-5 to TRBJ2-1, with 7 bases matching TRBD2. The germline CDR1 and CDR2 sequences are SGHKS and YYEKEE (reference sequence). The CDR3 length is 15 residues. The V gene end was trimmed by 2 bases and the J gene end by 4 bases; junction bases not matched to a gene: 6. CDR3 region: CASSFPLAIYNEQFF. The CDR3 DNA reads TGTGCCAGCAGCTTCCCACTAGCGATTTACAATGAGCAGTTCTTC.

The chain recombines TRBV28 with TRBJ2-2; D unresolved. V was clipped by 6 bases and J by 4 bases, with 3 bases between them. Germline V gene lookup returns CDR1 MDHEN and CDR2 SYDVKM. The CDR3 totals 11 residues. The CDR3 reads CASRATGELFF. The CDR3 DNA reads as TGTGCCAGCAGGGCCACCGGGGAGCTGTTTTTT.

This chain joins TRBV29-1 and TRBJ2-1; 10 nucleotides agree with TRBD2. The CDR3 is 15 amino acids. Germline assignment: CDR1 SQVTM and CDR2 ANQGSEA. Trimming took 0 bases from V and 5 from J; bases not matched to a gene: 4. The CDR3 loop is CSVEDWTSGDNEQFF. The CDR3 nucleotides are TGCAGCGTTGAAGACTGGACTAGCGGAGACAATGAGCAGTTCTTC.

Details on this clone: Other DNA sequences in this sample translate to the same CDR3. The rearrangement uses TRBV7-2 and TRBJ2-5; possible D gene TRBD2, 6 bases. CDR3 length: 14 amino acids. Germline CDR1 and CDR2: SGHTA and FQGNSA. Deletions cut 1 base from V and 5 bases from J, with 11 bases between. The CDR3 DNA reads TGTGCCAGCAGCTTAGGGAGGGGCCGGGAGACCCAGTACTTC. This translates into CASSLGRGRETQYF.

Of note for this clone: A read error may account for a junction end that differs from germline. This chain uses TRBV7-9 with TRBJ2-7, with 7 bases aligning to TRBD2. Germline V CDR1 and CDR2: SEHNR, FQNEAQ (reference sequence). The CDR3 has 15 residues. CDR3 loop: CSSSLELALAREQYF. The CDR3 bases are TGTTCCAGCAGCTTAGAACTAGCGCTGGCCCGGGAGCAGTACTTC.

The chain joins TRBV18 to TRBJ1-2; 7 bases line up with TRBD1. This CDR3 comprises 15 residues. The V gene end was trimmed by 3 bases and the J gene end by 3 bases; junction bases not matched to a gene: 7. The V gene's germline CDR1 is KGHSH and CDR2 LQKENI. The CDR3 bases are TGTGCCAGCTCACCGAATATGGGACAGCACTATGGCTACACCTTC. Protein: CASSPNMGQHYGYTF.

This rearrangement joins TRBV4-3 to TRBJ2-7; TRBD2 is a possible D gene (6 bases). The germline V gene encodes CDR1 LGHNA and CDR2 YSLEER. The CDR3 consists of 15 residues. V gave up 0 bases and J gave up 3 bases, with 12 bases separating them. The CDR3 coding sequence is TGCGCCAGCAGCCAAGACCAGGAGGGGAACTACGAGCAGTACTTC. This translates into CASSQDQEGNYEQYF.